This T cell receptor beta chain stems from a study of blood T cell repertoires in COVID-19. Study overall: The study drew acute and convalescent COVID-19 samples from the United States, Italy and Spain.

In the study's own analysis: Estimated nucleated cell counts came from reference gene primer amplification. The table came from immunoSEQ multiplex PCR; TCRdb's copy has only in-frame clones and leaves some out. From that table come the V and J calls and clone size; the DNA was used to work out D and trimming. The sample contains approximately 49,000 clones, 75% to 85% of which appear only once. Germline V gene lookup returns CDR1 SGDLS and CDR2 YYNGEE. The V end was cut by 4 bases, the J end by 1 base, with 14 bases between. The CDR3 is 15 amino acids. The V call is TRBV9, the J call TRBJ1-1; D gene uncertain. This TCR was recovered from a woman aged 55-70 years with acute or convalescent COVID-19. The sequenced material came from peripheral blood. DNA for the CDR3: TGTGCCAGCAGCCCTGGCCGAAGTAAGAACACTGAAGCTTTCTTT. Amino acid sequence: CASSPGRSKNTEAFF. The variable domain in full, with the rest retrieved from reference TRBV9 and TRBJ1-1, is DSGVTQTPKHLITATGQRVTLRCSPRSGDLSVYWYQQSLDQGLQFLIQYYNGEERAKGNILERFSAQQFPDLHSELNLSSLELGDSALYFCASSPGRSKNTEAFFGQGTRLTVV.